This T cell receptor (beta chain) was recorded in a study of cytomegalovirus exposure and HLA in healthy donors. General study results and limits: Reports showed the classifier diagnosing cytomegalovirus status with high specificity and sensitivity. Most TCR sequences proved rare, with some public TCRs found in many donors.

The study sampled nominally healthy donors, though unrecorded immune exposures were likely. The CDR3 runs 14 residues. The germline V gene has CDR1 SNHLY and CDR2 FYNNEI. The V gene lost 2 bases and the J gene lost 5 bases, with 12 bases spanning the gap. PCR was performed using 60 Vbeta and 13 Jbeta primers. Libraries were prepared by immunoSEQ multiplex PCR; TCRdb keeps only in-frame clonotypes and omits some of them. The data show roughly 160,000 clones, 73% seen once. For this clone: The antigen is unknown.

This clonotype originated in a woman under 30 in good health and CMV-seropositive. The sequencing input was PBMCs. The chain has TRBV2 and TRBJ1-1; no definite D call. The CDR3 region is CASSEILTGTEAFF. CDR3 bases: TGTGCCAGCAGTGAAATACTGACTGGAACTGAAGCTTTCTTT.